The rows below give T cell receptor beta chains drawn from one sample of a study of technical replicates of blood from a handful of donors. Profiled with immunoSEQ multiplex PCR; TCRdb holds only in-frame clones, not every one. The table shows around 80,000 clones, with about 95% occurring only once. Sequences were obtained from T cells isolated from PBMCs. Receptors originate from a human donor in good health. Each CDR3 is given with its conserved first and last residue. The D gene is left open where the match is weak. The size entry is marked missing in some rows and otherwise reads once, few, many or a size class.

j_call | d_call | clone_size | v_call | cdr3_nt | cdr3_aa
TRBJ1-5 | . | . | TRBV30 | TGTGCCTGGAGTCCCCCGGGCGGGCAGCCCCAGCATTTT | CAWSPPGGQPQHF
TRBJ1-3 | TRBD1 | once | TRBV5-1 | TGCGCCAGCAGCTTGCCGGGACAGGGGATGAACACCATATATTTT | CASSLPGQGMNTIYF
TRBJ2-3 | . | . | TRBV13 | TGTGCCAGCAGCCCGACGCCGCGAGGAGATACGCAGTATTTT | CASSPTPRGDTQYF
TRBJ1-5 | TRBD1 | . | TRBV5-1 | TGCGCCAGCAGCCCACAGGGGCAGGCGGGCAATCAGCCCCAGCATTTT | CASSPQGQAGNQPQHF
TRBJ1-3 | . | . | TRBV6-5 | TGTGCCAGCAGTTACTCCCGGAGGCCTGGAAACACCATATATTTT | CASSYSRRPGNTIYF
TRBJ2-7 | TRBD2 | . | TRBV10-1 | TGCGCCAGCAACCGGACTAGCGGGACCTACGAGCAGTACTTC | CASNRTSGTYEQYF
TRBJ1-1 | . | . | TRBV7-2 | TGTGCCAGCAGCCCCGAGAGAGCCACTGAAGCTTTCTTT | CASSPERATEAFF
TRBJ1-4 | TRBD1 | . | TRBV11-2 | TGTGCCAGCAGTTTCACAGGGGGCCGTTCTGAAAAACTGTTTTTT | CASSFTGGRSEKLFF
TRBJ2-7 | TRBD1 | . | TRBV25-1 | TGTGCCAGCAGTGTAGGGACAGGGGACGAGCAGTACTTC | CASSVGTGDEQYF
TRBJ2-7 | TRBD1 | . | TRBV2 | TGTGCCAGCGAGGACAGGTCGGACGAGCAGTACTTC | CASEDRSDEQYF
TRBJ2-3 | . | . | TRBV2 | TGTGCCAGAGCACGTACAGATACGCAGTATTTT | CARARTDTQYF
TRBJ1-2 | . | . | TRBV11-2 | TGTGCCAGCAGCTCAATACAGGGTTATGGCTACACCTTC | CASSSIQGYGYTF
TRBJ2-7 | . | . | TRBV4-3 | TGCGCCAGCAGCCAAGAGTCAGGGGCCTACGAGCAGTACTTC | CASSQESGAYEQYF
TRBJ2-3 | TRBD2 | . | TRBV6-5 | TGTGCCAGCAGTTACCTAGCGGGAGTGGGAGATACGCAGTATTTT | CASSYLAGVGDTQYF
TRBJ2-7 | TRBD1 | . | TRBV18 | TGTGCCAGCTCACGGGACAGCCGCTACGAGCAGTACTTC | CASSRDSRYEQYF
TRBJ1-1 | . | . | TRBV10-3 | TGTGCCATCAGTGACATCTCGGGAACTGAAGCTTTCTTT | CAISDISGTEAFF
TRBJ1-2 | . | . | TRBV14 | TGTGCCAGCAGCCAAGAGGGGCGGTATGGCTACACCTTC | CASSQEGRYGYTF
TRBJ2-1 | . | . | TRBV19 | TGTGCCAGTAGTATACGCTACAATGAGCAGTTCTTC | CASSIRYNEQFF
TRBJ2-1 | . | few | TRBV6-5 | TGTGCCAGCAGTAGCGACGGCCACAATGAGCAGTTCTTC | CASSSDGHNEQFF
TRBJ1-2 | . | . | TRBV9 | TGTGCCAGCAGCGCCCGACAGAATGGCTACACCTTC | CASSARQNGYTF
TRBJ2-5 | TRBD1 | . | TRBV5-4 | TGTGCCAGCACCCCCAAAGGGGGCGGGGAGACCCAGTACTTC | CASTPKGGGETQYF
TRBJ1-2 | TRBD1 | . | TRBV28 | TGTGCCAGCAGTTTTGTATATCCCCGGACAGGCAGTAACTATGGCTACACCTTC | CASSFVYPRTGSNYGYTF
TRBJ1-5 | TRBD1 | . | TRBV28 | TGTGCCAGCAGCGGGGACAGGGACTTTGTCAATCAGCCCCAGCATTTT | CASSGDRDFVNQPQHF
TRBJ2-3 | TRBD2 | once | TRBV28 | TGTGCCAGCGGCCCCAGACTAGCGGGGACAGATACGCAGTATTTT | CASGPRLAGTDTQYF
TRBJ1-5 | TRBD1 | once | TRBV6-4 | TGTGCCAGCAGTGATGGACAGGGTAGGTGCAATCCGAATCAGCCCCAGCATTTT | CASSDGQGRCNPNQPQHF
TRBJ1-3 | TRBD1 | . | TRBV7-6 | TGTGCCAGCAGCCAAGACAGGGGTGAAACTGGAAACACCATATATTTT | CASSQDRGETGNTIYF
TRBJ2-7 | . | . | TRBV19 | TGTGCCAGTAGCCACCGGGGGTCCGGGAACTACGAGCAGTACTTC | CASSHRGSGNYEQYF
TRBJ2-5 | TRBD1 | . | TRBV6-4 | TGTGCCAGAAGTTCACAGGGGGCTATCCAAGAGACCCAGTACTTC | CARSSQGAIQETQYF
TRBJ1-1 | . | . | TRBV11-3 | TGTGCCAGCAGCCAGACAGGAGGGAACACTGAAGCTTTCTTT | CASSQTGGNTEAFF
TRBJ2-7 | . | . | TRBV10-3 | TGTGCCATCAGTGAGTCGATTGCGGTCCCAGCAGGGGACGAGCAGTACTTC | CAISESIAVPAGDEQYF
TRBJ2-2 | TRBD2 | . | TRBV9 | TGTGCCAGCAGCGTAGTTGCGGGAGTATCGGGGGAGCTGTTTTTT | CASSVVAGVSGELFF
TRBJ2-6 | . | . | TRBV11-2 | TGTGCCAGCAGCTTAGGCTACTACTCTGGGGCCAACGTCCTGACTTTC | CASSLGYYSGANVLTF
TRBJ1-1 | TRBD1 | once | TRBV5-4 | TGTGCCAGCAGCCCTGGGGCAGGGGGCGCATCTCGGGCTTTCTTT | CASSPGAGGASRAFF
TRBJ1-5 | . | . | TRBV27 | TGTGCCAGCAGTTTATCGAAACAACCCAATCAGCCCCAGCATTTT | CASSLSKQPNQPQHF
TRBJ1-2 | . | . | TRBV15 | TGTGCCACCAGCATTCCGGGTCTGTTCGGCTACACCTTC | CATSIPGLFGYTF
TRBJ1-2 | TRBD1 | once | TRBV19 | TGTGCCAGTACCAAGGGACAGGGGCATGGCTACACCTTC | CASTKGQGHGYTF
TRBJ1-2 | TRBD1 | . | TRBV6-6 | TGTGCCAGCAGCATCCGGGACAGGCCCTATGGCTACACCTTC | CASSIRDRPYGYTF